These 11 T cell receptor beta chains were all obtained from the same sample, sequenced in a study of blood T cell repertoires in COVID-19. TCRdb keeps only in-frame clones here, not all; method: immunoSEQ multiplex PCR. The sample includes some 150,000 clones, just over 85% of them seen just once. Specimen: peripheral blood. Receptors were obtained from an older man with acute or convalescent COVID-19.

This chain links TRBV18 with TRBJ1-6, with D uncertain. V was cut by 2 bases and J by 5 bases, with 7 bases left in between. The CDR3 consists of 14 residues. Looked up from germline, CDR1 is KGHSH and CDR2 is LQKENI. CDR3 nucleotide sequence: TGTGCCAGCTCACCAGAGGCAGATAATTCACCCCTCCACTTT. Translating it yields CASSPEADNSPLHF.

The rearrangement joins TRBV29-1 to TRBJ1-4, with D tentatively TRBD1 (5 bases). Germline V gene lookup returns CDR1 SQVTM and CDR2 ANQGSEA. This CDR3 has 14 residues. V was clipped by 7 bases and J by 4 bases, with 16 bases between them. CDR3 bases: TGCAGCGCAGGGAAGGGGTACGGTAATGAAAAACTGTTTTTT. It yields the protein CSAGKGYGNEKLFF.

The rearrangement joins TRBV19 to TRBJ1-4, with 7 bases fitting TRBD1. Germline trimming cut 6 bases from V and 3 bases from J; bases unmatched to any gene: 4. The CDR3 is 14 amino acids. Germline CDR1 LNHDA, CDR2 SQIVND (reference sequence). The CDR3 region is CASRRQGSNEKLFF. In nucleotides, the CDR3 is TGTGCCAGTAGGCGACAGGGTTCTAATGAAAAACTGTTTTTT.

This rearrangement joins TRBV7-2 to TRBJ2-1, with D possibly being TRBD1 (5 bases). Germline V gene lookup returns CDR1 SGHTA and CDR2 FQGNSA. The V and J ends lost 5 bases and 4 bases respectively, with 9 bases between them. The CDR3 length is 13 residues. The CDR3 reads CASSTQGYNEQFF. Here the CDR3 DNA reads TGTGCCAGCAGCACCCAGGGATACAATGAGCAGTTCTTC.

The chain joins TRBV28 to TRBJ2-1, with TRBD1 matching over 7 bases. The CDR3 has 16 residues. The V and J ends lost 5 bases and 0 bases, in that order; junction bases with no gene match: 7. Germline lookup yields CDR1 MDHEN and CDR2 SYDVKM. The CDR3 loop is CASSHNNRGSYNEQFF. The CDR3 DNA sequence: TGTGCCAGCAGTCACAACAACAGGGGCTCCTACAATGAGCAGTTCTTC.

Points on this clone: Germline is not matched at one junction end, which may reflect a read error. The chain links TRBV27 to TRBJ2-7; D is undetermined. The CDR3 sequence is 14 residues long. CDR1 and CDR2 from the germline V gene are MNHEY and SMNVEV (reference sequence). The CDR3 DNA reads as TGTGCCAGCAGTTTACCTACGTATACCTACGAGCCGTACTTC. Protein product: CASSLPTYTYEPYF.

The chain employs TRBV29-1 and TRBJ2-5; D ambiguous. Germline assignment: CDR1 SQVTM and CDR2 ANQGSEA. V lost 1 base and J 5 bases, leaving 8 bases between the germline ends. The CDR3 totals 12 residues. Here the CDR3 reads CSVEVFRETQYF. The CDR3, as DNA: TGCAGCGTTGAAGTATTTCGGGAGACCCAGTACTTC.

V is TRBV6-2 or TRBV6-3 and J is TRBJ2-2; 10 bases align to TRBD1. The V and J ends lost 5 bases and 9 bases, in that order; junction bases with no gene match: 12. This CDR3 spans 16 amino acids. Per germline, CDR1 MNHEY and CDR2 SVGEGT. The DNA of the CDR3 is TGTGCCAGCAGTCCCCTACCTGACAGGGGGCGCCGGGAGCTGTTTTTT. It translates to CASSPLPDRGRRELFF.

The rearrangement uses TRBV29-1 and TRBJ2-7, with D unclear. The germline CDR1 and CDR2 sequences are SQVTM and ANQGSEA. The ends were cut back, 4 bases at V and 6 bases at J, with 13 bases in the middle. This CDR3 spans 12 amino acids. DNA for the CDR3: TGCAGCGTTGTCGCCGCCTCGAGCGAGCAGTACTTC. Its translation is CSVVAASSEQYF.

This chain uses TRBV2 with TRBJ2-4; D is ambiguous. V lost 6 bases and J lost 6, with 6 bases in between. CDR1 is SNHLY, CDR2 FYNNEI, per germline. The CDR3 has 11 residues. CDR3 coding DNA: TGTGCCAGCAGCTCCCTAAACATTCAGTACTTC. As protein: CASSSLNIQYF.

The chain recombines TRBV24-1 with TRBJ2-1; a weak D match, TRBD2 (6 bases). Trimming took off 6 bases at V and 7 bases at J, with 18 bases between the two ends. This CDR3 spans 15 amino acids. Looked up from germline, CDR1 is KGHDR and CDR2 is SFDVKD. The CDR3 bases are TGTGCCACCAGTATCTCCGGAGCGGGTAAGAATGAGCAGTTCTTC. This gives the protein CATSISGAGKNEQFF.